This entry describes one TCR beta chain. Germline V gives CDR1 LNHDA, CDR2 SQIVND (reference sequence). Trimming left V 3 bases short and J 0 bases short, with 15 bases between. CDR3 size: 16 residues. Assay version v3.0 of immunoSEQ was used, and it was run at survey level. Sequencing efforts were directed toward roughly 35,000-50,000 T-cell genomes per sample. Method: immunoSEQ multiplex PCR; TCRdb's copy keeps in-frame clones and lacks some. The table lists more than 25,000 clones, about 90% of them singletons, with about 8% in the top ten. The sample comes from a study of long-term antiretroviral therapy in people with HIV.

The TCR was taken from a man in his fifties or sixties with HIV. The chain combines TRBV19 with TRBJ2-7, with D hard to call. The source material was unsorted PBMCs, sampled 3.2 years before starting antiretroviral therapy. The CDR3 bases are TGTGCCAGTAGTATTCTGGCGGACCCCAGCTCCTACGAGCAGTACTTC. Its protein product is CASSILADPSSYEQYF.